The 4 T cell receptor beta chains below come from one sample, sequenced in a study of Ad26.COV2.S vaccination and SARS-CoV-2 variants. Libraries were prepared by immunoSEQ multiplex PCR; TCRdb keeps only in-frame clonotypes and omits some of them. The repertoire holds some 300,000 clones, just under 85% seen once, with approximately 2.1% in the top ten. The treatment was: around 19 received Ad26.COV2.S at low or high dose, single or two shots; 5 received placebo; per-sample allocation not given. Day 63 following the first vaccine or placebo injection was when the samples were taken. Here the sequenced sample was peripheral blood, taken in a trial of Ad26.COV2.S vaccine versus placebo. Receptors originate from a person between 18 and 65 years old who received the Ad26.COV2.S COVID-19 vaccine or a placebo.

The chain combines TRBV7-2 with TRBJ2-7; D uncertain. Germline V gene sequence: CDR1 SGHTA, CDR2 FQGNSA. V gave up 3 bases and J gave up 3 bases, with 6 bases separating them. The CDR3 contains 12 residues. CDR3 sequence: CASSFSGYEQYF. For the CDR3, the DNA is TGTGCCAGCAGCTTCTCCGGCTACGAGCAGTACTTC.

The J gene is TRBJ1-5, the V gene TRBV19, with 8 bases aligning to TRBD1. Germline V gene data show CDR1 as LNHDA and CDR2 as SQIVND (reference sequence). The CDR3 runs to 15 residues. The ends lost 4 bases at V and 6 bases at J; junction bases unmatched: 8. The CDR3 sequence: CASSTQGAGPQPQHF. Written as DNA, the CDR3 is TGTGCCAGTAGTACCCAGGGGGCAGGTCCTCAGCCCCAGCATTTT.

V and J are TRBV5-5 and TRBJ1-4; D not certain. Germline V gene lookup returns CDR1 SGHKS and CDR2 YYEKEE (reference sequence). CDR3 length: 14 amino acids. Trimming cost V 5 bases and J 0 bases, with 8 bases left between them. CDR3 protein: CASRISATNEKLFF. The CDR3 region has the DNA TGTGCCAGCAGGATCAGTGCAACTAATGAAAAACTGTTTTTT. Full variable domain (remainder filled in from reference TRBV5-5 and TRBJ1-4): DAGVTQSPTHLIKTRGQQVTLRCSPISGHKSVSWYQQVLGQGPQFIFQYYEKEERGRGNFPDRFSARQFPNYSSELNVNALLLGDSALYLCASRISATNEKLFFGSGTQLSVL.

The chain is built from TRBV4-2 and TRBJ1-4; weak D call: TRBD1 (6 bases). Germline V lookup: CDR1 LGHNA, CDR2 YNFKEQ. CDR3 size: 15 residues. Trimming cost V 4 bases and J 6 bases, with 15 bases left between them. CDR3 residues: CASSPREGGDEKLFF. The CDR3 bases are TGTGCCAGCAGCCCGAGGGAGGGGGGCGATGAAAAACTGTTTTTT.